The T cell receptor (beta chain) under discussion was sequenced for a study of shared clonotypes between healthy human individuals. Study-wide results and limits: Among donors, the sharing of clonotypes was expected to be influenced by sequencing depth.

This clone was observed a handful of times. The target antigen is unknown. Only in-frame clones appear in the TCRdb table, and some are missing; sequencing was by immunoSEQ multiplex PCR. The sample includes about 470,000 clones, roughly 77% of them seen just once. This clonotype was sampled from a woman between 40 and 50 years old in good health. Some clones in this sample may be carry-over from other donors' samples. Sequenced input: PBMCs.

CDR3 sequence (DNA): TGTGCCAGCAGCTTACTAGGTCAGGCTAGCGGGATGAGTGGGCAGTTCTTC. The encoded protein is CASSLLGQASGMSGQFF. This chain uses TRBV7-3 with TRBJ2-1, with 9 bases matching TRBD2. The junction had 17 bases not matched to a gene; V was cut back by 2 bases and J by 12 bases. This CDR3 is 17 amino acids long. Germline V gives CDR1 SGHTA, CDR2 FQGTGA.